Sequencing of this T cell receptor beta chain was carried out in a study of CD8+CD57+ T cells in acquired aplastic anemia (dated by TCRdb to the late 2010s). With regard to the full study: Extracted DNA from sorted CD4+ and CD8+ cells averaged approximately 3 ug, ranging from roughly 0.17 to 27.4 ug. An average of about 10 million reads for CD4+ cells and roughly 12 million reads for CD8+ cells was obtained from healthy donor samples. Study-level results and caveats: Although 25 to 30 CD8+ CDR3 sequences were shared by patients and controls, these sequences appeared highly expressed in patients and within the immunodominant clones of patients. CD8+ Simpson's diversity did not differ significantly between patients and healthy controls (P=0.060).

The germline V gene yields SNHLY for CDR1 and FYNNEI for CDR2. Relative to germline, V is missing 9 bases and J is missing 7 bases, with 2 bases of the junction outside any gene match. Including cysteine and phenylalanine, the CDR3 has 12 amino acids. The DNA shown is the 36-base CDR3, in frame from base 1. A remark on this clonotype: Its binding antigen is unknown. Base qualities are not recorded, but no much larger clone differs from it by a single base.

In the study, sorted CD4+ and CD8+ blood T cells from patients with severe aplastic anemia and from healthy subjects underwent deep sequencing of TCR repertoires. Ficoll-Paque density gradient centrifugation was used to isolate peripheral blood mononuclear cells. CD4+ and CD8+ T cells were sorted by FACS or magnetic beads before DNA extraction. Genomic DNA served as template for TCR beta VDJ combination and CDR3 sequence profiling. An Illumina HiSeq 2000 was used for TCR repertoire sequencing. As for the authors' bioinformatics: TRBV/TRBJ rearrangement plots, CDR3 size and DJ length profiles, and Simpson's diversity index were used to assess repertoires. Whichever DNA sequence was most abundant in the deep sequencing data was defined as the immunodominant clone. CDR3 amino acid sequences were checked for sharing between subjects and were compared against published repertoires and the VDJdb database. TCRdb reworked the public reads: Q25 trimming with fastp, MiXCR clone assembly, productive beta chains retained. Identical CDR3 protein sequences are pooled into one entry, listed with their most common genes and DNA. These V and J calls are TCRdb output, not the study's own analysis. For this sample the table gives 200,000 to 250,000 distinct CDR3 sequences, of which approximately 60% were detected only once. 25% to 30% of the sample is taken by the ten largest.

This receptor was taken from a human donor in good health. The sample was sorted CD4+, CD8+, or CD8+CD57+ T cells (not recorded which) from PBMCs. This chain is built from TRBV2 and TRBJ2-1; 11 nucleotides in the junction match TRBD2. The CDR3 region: CASVAGGNEQFF. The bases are TGTGCCAGTGTAGCGGGGGGGAATGAGCAGTTCTTC.